This T cell receptor beta chain was documented in a study of cytomegalovirus exposure and HLA in healthy donors. This clone was seen a few times. The antigen is unknown. Germline CDR1 MNHEY, CDR2 SMNVEV (reference sequence). This CDR3 is 15 amino acids long. With 6 bases removed from V and 6 bases from J, the gap between germline ends came to 20 bases. Study results and caveats: The only immune exposure information that was available was CMV serostatus.

It was with 60 Vbeta and 13 Jbeta primers that the PCR ran. The data were produced by immunoSEQ multiplex PCR, yet TCRdb's version contains in-frame clones alone and is incomplete. The table lists around 150,000 clones, under 90% of them singletons. The chain joins TRBV27 to TRBJ2-5; TRBD2 might be the D (7 bases). The specimen sequenced was PBMCs. This receptor was taken from a boy aged 2 to 10 in good health and CMV-seronegative. The DNA of the CDR3 is TGTGCCAGCAGACCATTAAAGGGGGGGAAGAAGACCCAGTACTTC. Residues: CASRPLKGGKKTQYF.